The clone carrying this T cell receptor (beta chain) has a count of ten or more. Its antigen is as yet unknown. CDR3 length equals 20 residues. Germline loops: CDR1 SGDLS, CDR2 YYNGEE. J was trimmed by 1 base and V by 4 bases; bases with no gene match: 13. Healthy controls consisted of blood bank volunteers in Maryland, USA. The entry originates in a study of neurological immune-mediated disorders. Study-wide results and limits: TCR-beta repertoires seemed private in all groups, with no expanded CDR3 amino acid sequences shared. The highest TCR clonal expansion occurred in HTLV-1-associated myelopathy; multiple sclerosis fell below healthy controls.

TCRdb processed the 5' RACE reads anew with MiXCR; each CDR3 protein has one entry. Counted here are about 77,000 distinct CDR3 sequences, about 9% occurring once; the ten biggest clones make up 1.7%. The source is a man aged 45 to 65 in good health. The chain has TRBV9 and TRBJ2-1; 14 bases align to TRBD2. The specimen sequenced was PBMCs. CDR3 bases: TGTGCCAGCAGCCCCCGACTAGCGGGGGGGCCTGATGGGTCCTACAATGAGCAGTTCTTC. Amino acid sequence: CASSPRLAGGPDGSYNEQFF. Together with reference TRBV9 and TRBJ2-1, the CDR3 gives the full variable domain: DSGVTQTPKHLITATGQRVTLRCSPRSGDLSVYWYQQSLDQGLQFLIQYYNGEERAKGNILERFSAQQFPDLHSELNLSSLELGDSALYFCASSPRLAGGPDGSYNEQFFGPGTRLTVL.